The 17 T cell receptor beta chains reported below all come from one sample, sequenced in a study of PD-1 blockade in classical Hodgkin lymphoma. All the patients suffered relapse after autologous stem cell transplantation, and brentuximab vedotin exposure differed. Measured with immunoSEQ multiplex PCR; TCRdb has only the in-frame clones, and not every one. This sample has just over 60,000 clones, with more than 70% found just once. The sample consisted of peripheral blood mononuclear cells (PBMCs), taken at baseline. The receptors were sampled from a human donor with classical Hodgkin lymphoma.

The chain is built from TRBV7-2 and TRBJ2-7; D remains unclear. V lost 6 bases, J lost 0 bases, and 6 bases lay in between. Germline V gene lookup returns CDR1 SGHTA and CDR2 FQGNSA. The CDR3 is 12 amino acids. This CDR3 is CASSLSSYEQYF. In DNA, the CDR3 is TGTGCCAGCAGTTTAAGCTCCTACGAGCAGTACTTC.

The V gene is TRBV30, the J gene TRBJ1-1; no clear D. V lost 0 bases to trimming and J lost 4 bases, with 12 bases between them. This CDR3 comprises 14 residues. Germline V lookup: CDR1 GTSNPN, CDR2 SVGIG (reference sequence). The CDR3 loop is CAWSVGPPGTEAFF. The CDR3 DNA sequence: TGTGCCTGGAGTGTCGGCCCTCCGGGCACTGAAGCTTTCTTT.

The rearrangement uses TRBV6-5 and TRBJ1-1; 8 positions match TRBD1. CDR3 size: 13 residues. J gave up 11 bases and V 4 bases, and 9 bases lay outside the gene matches. In germline, CDR1 is MNHEY, CDR2 SVGAGI. CDR3 region: CASSSGQGRRAFF. The DNA for the CDR3 is TGTGCCAGCAGTTCCGGACAGGGTAGGCGGGCTTTCTTT.

V usage is TRBV7-7 and J usage is TRBJ1-1; 8 nucleotides line up with TRBD1. CDR1 is SSHAT and CDR2 is FNYEAQ in the germline V gene (reference sequence). J gave up 0 bases and V 6 bases, and 18 bases lay outside the gene matches. This CDR3 has 19 residues. CDR3 amino acids: CASSPGLSGQGRMNTEAFF. CDR3 DNA: TGTGCCAGCAGTCCTGGCCTATCAGGACAGGGCAGAATGAACACTGAAGCTTTCTTT. Using reference TRBV7-7 and TRBJ1-1 for the parts outside the CDR3, the full variable domain is GAGVSQSPRYKVTKRGQDVTLRCDPISSHATLYWYQQALGQGPEFLTYFNYEAQPDKSGLPSDRFSAERPEGSISTLTIQRTEQRDSAMYRCASSPGLSGQGRMNTEAFFGQGTRLTVV.

The chain carries TRBV7-2 and TRBJ2-7, with D unresolved. Germline lookup yields CDR1 SGHTA and CDR2 FQGNSA. Trimming left V 5 bases short and J 3 bases short, with 8 bases between. The CDR3 sequence is 12 residues long. The CDR3: CASSEGFYEQYF. As DNA, the CDR3 is TGTGCCAGCAGCGAAGGATTCTACGAGCAGTACTTC.

In its sample, this clone was seen once. The V and J genes are TRBV6-4 and TRBJ2-3; tentatively, D is TRBD1 (6 bases). V shed 6 bases and J shed 0 bases, with 13 bases lying between them. This CDR3 comprises 15 residues. CDR1 MRHNA and CDR2 SNTAGT come from the germline V gene. CDR3 nucleotide sequence: TGTGCCAGCAGAAAGGGGGATTTTAGCACAGATACGCAGTATTTT. Encoded protein: CASRKGDFSTDTQYF.

This clone was observed a few times. The genes are TRBV15 and TRBJ1-5; D gene ambiguous. The CDR3 is made up of 14 amino acids. Germline CDR1 is LNHNV and CDR2 is YYDKDF (reference sequence). The germline V and J ends were trimmed by 0 bases and 5 bases, with 8 bases remaining between them. CDR3 nucleotide sequence: TGTGCCACCAGCAGAGAGGGAACCCATCAGCCCCAGCATTTT. This gives the protein CATSREGTHQPQHF.

The chain combines TRBV5-6 with TRBJ1-1, with D unclear. The V gene lost 0 bases and the J gene lost 0 bases, with 6 bases spanning the gap. The CDR3 runs to 14 residues. Germline lookup yields CDR1 SGHDT and CDR2 YYEEEE. CDR3 coding DNA: TGTGCCAGCAGCTTGGTTTCCCTGAACACTGAAGCTTTCTTT. This codes for CASSLVSLNTEAFF.

In this sample, this clone turned up once. The chain combines TRBV5-1 with TRBJ1-2; D perhaps matches TRBD1 (5 bases). V shed 0 bases and J shed 2 bases, with 11 bases lying between them. Germline lookup yields CDR1 SGHRS and CDR2 YFSETQ. This CDR3 contains 15 residues. Here the CDR3 DNA reads TGCGCCAGCAGCTTGGGTGGGGCGCGGAACTATGGCTACACCTTC. It specifies CASSLGGARNYGYTF.

This clone has a handful of counts. The V call is TRBV10-1, the J call TRBJ1-6; 8 bases agree with TRBD1. The CDR3 contains 15 residues. Germline V gene lookup returns CDR1 WNHNN and CDR2 SYGVQD (reference sequence). The V and J ends lost 6 bases and 5 bases, in that order; junction bases with no gene match: 6. The chain's CDR3 is CASRAGTGDNSPLHF. DNA of the CDR3: TGCGCCAGCAGGGCCGGGACAGGAGATAATTCACCCCTCCACTTT.

This clone was seen a single time. Here the CDR3 reads CASSPGLGGAGNTIYF. DNA of the CDR3: TGCGCCAGCAGCCCCGGTTTAGGAGGGGCCGGAAACACCATATATTTT. The V and J genes are TRBV5-1 and TRBJ1-3; D is possibly TRBD1 (5 bases). CDR1 and CDR2 from the germline V gene are SGHRS and YFSETQ. CDR3 size: 16 residues. Trimming took 4 bases from V and 4 from J, leaving 18 bases between them.

The chain's CDR3 is CASSSAGGTGSYEQYF. The CDR3 nucleotides are TGTGCCAGCTCATCCGCGGGCGGGACAGGATCCTACGAGCAGTACTTC. The chain links TRBV18 to TRBJ2-7; TRBD1 matches at 8 bases. Germline V lookup: CDR1 KGHSH, CDR2 LQKENI. After removal of 5 bases from V and 1 base from J, the junction contained 10 bases not matched to a gene. This CDR3 has 16 amino acids.

This sequence joins TRBV5-6 and TRBJ1-5; D unclear. V dropped 0 bases and J dropped 3 bases, with 7 bases sitting between them. Germline CDR1 is SGHDT and CDR2 is YYEEEE. This CDR3 has 14 amino acids. The CDR3 spells CASSLAGTNQPQHF. In nucleotides, the CDR3 is TGTGCCAGCAGCTTGGCCGGCACCAATCAGCCCCAGCATTTT.

The chain carries TRBV14 and TRBJ2-4; D uncertain. Germline V lookup: CDR1 SGHDN, CDR2 FVKESK. This CDR3 is 15 amino acids long. V lost 1 base to trimming and J lost 0 bases, with 7 bases between them. The CDR3 DNA follows: TGTGCCAGCAGCCAAGCTAACAGAGCCAAAAACATTCAGTACTTC. This gives the protein CASSQANRAKNIQYF.

V usage is TRBV27 and J usage is TRBJ1-2; possibly TRBD1 for D (5 bases). CDR1 is MNHEY and CDR2 is SMNVEV in the germline V gene (reference sequence). Trimming removed 5 bases at V and 5 bases at J, with 18 bases between. The length of the CDR3 is 15 residues. In nucleotides, the CDR3 is TGTGCCAGCAGTCCCGACCGGGACGGCCTTTATGGCTACACCTTC. Translation: CASSPDRDGLYGYTF.

This clone was seen a single time. This sequence joins TRBV6-6 and TRBJ1-2; TRBD1 matches at 10 bases. The ends lost 3 bases at V and 8 bases at J; junction bases unmatched: 12. Germline CDR1 and CDR2: MNHNY and SVGAGI (reference sequence). This CDR3 has 16 amino acids. The CDR3 region is CASSYNLDRGGSGYTF. CDR3 nucleotide sequence: TGTGCCAGCAGTTATAACCTGGACAGGGGGGGAAGCGGCTACACCTTC.

The V call is TRBV9, the J call TRBJ2-3; D might be TRBD1 (5 bases). The CDR3 has 15 amino acids. V lost 3 bases and J 2 bases, leaving 13 bases between the germline ends. Germline-derived CDR1 and CDR2 are SGDLS and YYNGEE. The CDR3 region has the DNA TGTGCCAGCAGCGAGTGGCAGGGTATCACAGATACGCAGTATTTT. Protein: CASSEWQGITDTQYF.